A single T cell receptor beta chain is shown here with its context. Its antigen is as yet unknown. The CDR3 extends over 18 amino acids. This specimen belongs to a study of radiotherapy plus CTLA-4 blockade in lung cancer. Across the whole study: Objective responses occurred in roughly 20% of patients; over 25% had disease control.

TCRdb's table, derived via immunoSEQ multiplex PCR, lists solely in-frame clones and lacks some. The table has some 73,000 clones, 60% to 85% seen once. Study-wide results and limits: Clones derived from tumor TCRs expanded in blood after radiotherapy plus ipilimumab. The best prediction of response reportedly came from early blood T cell clone dynamics, with interferon-beta.

The receptor's source is a human donor with non-small cell lung cancer whose response to radiotherapy plus ipilimumab could not be evaluated. Some clones in this sample may be carry-over from other donors' samples. The sample here was peripheral blood, taken from a patient treated with radiotherapy plus ipilimumab. The genes are TRBV21-1 and TRBJ2-3; TRBD2 is taken as the D call from the table, unchecked against the DNA. TRBV21-1 is labeled a pseudogene. The DNA of the CDR3 is TGTGCCAGCAGCTTACCTGGCCAGCGGGGGGCCGTAACAGATACGCAGTATTTT. It is translated as CASSLPGQRGAVTDTQYF.